The TCR beta chain under discussion was sequenced for a study of blood T cell repertoires in COVID-19. Study background: COVID-19 samples from acute and convalescent phases originated in the United States, Italy and Spain. T cells, B-cell-depleted T cells, or PBMCs supplied cDNA or gDNA.

A Seattle source enrolled patients during active infection and followed them longitudinally. The CDR3 loop spans 19 amino acids. V was clipped by 5 bases and J by 1 base; unmatched bases: 12. CDR1 SGHRS and CDR2 YFSETQ come from the germline V gene. Authors' processing steps: Amplifying reference gene primers gave estimates of nucleated cell counts. Produced via immunoSEQ multiplex PCR; TCRdb's table is partial and in-frame only. The V and J calls and clone size were taken over from that table, and D and trimming were inferred from the DNA. Here the sample spans about 170,000 clones, more than 85% being singletons.

The chain links TRBV5-1 to TRBJ2-2; TRBD1 matches 12 bases. The TCR comes from a woman older than 75 with COVID-19, enrolled during active disease. Sequencing was done on a sample of peripheral blood. The CDR3 DNA is TGCGCCAGCAGTGAATCCGGGACAGGGGGCCTTGGGAACACCGGGGAGCTGTTTTTT. Its translation is CASSESGTGGLGNTGELFF.